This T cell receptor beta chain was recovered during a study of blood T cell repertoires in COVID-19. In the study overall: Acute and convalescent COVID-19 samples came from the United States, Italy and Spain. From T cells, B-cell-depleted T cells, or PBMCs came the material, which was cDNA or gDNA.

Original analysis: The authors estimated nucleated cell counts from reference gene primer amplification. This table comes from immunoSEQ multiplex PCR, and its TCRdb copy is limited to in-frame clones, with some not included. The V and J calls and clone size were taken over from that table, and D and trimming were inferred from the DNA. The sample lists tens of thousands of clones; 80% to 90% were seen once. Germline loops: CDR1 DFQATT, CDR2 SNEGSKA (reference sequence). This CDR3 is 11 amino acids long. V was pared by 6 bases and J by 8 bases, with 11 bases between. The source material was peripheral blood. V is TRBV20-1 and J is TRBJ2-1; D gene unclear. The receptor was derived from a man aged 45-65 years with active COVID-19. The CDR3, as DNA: TGCAGTGCCCAGGTAATCGATGAGCAGTTCTTC. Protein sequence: CSAQVIDEQFF.